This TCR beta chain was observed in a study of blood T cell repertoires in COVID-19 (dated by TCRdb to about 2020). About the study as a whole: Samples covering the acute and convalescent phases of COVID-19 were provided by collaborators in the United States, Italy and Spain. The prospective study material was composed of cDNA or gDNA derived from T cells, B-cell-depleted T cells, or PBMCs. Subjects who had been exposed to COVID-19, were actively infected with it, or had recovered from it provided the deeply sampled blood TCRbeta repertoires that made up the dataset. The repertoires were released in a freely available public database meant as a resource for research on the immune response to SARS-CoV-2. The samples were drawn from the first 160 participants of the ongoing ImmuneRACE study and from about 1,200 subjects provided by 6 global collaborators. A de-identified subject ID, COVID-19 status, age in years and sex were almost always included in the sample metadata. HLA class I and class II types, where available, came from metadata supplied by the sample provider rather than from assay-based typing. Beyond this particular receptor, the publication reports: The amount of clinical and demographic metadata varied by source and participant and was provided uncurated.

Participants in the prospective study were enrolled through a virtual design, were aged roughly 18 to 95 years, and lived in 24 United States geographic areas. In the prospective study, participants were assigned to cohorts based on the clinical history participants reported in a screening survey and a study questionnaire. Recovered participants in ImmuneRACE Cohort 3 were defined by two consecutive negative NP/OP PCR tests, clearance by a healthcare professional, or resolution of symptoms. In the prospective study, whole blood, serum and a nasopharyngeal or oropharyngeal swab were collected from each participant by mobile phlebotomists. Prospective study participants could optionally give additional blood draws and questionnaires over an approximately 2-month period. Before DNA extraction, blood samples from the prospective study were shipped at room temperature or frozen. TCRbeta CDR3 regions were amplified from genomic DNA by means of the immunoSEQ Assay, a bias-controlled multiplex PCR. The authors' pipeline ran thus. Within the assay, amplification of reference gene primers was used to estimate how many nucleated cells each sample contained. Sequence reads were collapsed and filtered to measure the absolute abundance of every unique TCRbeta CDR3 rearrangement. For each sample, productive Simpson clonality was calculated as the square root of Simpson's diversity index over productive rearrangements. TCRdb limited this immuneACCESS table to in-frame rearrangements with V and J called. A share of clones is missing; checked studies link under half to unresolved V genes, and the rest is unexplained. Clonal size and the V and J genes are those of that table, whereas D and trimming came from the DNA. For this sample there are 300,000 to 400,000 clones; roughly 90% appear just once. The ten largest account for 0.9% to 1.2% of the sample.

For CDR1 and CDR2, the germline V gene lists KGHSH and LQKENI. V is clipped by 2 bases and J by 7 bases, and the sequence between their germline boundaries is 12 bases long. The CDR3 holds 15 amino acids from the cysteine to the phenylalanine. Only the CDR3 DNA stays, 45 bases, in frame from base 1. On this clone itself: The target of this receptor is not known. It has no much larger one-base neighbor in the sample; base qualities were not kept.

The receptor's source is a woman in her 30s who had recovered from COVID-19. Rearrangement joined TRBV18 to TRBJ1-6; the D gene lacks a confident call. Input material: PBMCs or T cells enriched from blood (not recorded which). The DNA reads TGTGCCAGCTCACCAGGCGGGCCACCAAATTCACCCCTCCACTTT. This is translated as CASSPGGPPNSPLHF.